Below, 3 T cell receptor beta chains from the same sample are listed, as sequenced in a study of T cells in Graves' hyperthyroidism and ophthalmopathy. TCR beta CDR3 region amplification was performed from RNA transcripts. Using the HTBI primer set, a first-round RT-PCR was run on the TCR CDR3. MiXCR was run by TCRdb on the multiplex PCR reads, yielding one entry per CDR3 protein. The sample holds around 300,000 distinct CDR3 sequences, 20% to 25% seen once. Specimen: blood. The receptor source for this set is a man in his forties with Graves' hyperthyroidism that later progressed to Graves' ophthalmopathy.

V is TRBV27 and J is TRBJ1-6, with unresolved D. CDR3 length equals 13 residues. Trimming stripped 2 bases from V and 11 bases from J, with 10 bases between. Germline V lookup: CDR1 MNHEY, CDR2 SMNVEV (reference sequence). CDR3 amino acids: CASSLNSETPLHF. The CDR3 DNA follows: TGTGCCAGCAGTTTAAATTCAGAGACACCCCTCCACTTT.

This clonotype was counted ten times or more. V usage is TRBV19 and J usage is TRBJ1-1, with D perhaps matching TRBD1 (5 bases). In germline, CDR1 is LNHDA, CDR2 SQIVND (reference sequence). V was shortened by 0 bases and J by 0 bases, with 8 bases between the two germline ends. The CDR3 is 15 residues long. CDR3 bases: TGTGCCAGTAGTATAGAAGGGACGGTGAACACTGAAGCTTTCTTT. Translation gives CASSIEGTVNTEAFF.

This clonotype was counted a few times. This sequence joins TRBV11-1 and TRBJ1-6; D is undetermined. The CDR3 sequence is 16 residues long. The germline V and J ends were trimmed by 1 base and 7 bases, with 14 bases remaining between them. The V gene's germline CDR1 is SGHAT and CDR2 FQDESV (reference sequence). This chain's CDR3 is CASSLDRAELNSPLHF. For the CDR3, the DNA is TGTGCCAGCAGCTTAGACAGAGCGGAACTCAATTCACCCCTCCACTTT.